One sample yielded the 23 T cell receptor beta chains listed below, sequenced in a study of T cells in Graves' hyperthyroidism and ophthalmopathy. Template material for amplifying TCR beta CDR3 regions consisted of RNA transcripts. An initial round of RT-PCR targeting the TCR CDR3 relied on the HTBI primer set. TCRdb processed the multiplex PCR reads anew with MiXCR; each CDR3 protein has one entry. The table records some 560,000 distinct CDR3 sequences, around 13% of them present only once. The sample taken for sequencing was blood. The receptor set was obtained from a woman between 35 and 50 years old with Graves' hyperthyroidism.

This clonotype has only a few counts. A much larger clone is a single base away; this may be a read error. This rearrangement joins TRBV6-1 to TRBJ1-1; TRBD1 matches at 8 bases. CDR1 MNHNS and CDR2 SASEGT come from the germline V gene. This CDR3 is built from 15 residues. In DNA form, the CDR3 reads TGTGCCGGCAGTGAAGACCACAGGGGGAGCACTGAAGCTTTCTTT. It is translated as CAGSEDHRGSTEAFF.

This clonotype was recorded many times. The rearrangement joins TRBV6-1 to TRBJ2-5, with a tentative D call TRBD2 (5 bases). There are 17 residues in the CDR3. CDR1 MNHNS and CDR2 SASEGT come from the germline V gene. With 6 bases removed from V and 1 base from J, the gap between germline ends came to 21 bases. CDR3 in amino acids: CASRTKGGGFFQETQYF. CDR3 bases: TGTGCCAGCAGAACTAAAGGTGGCGGGTTCTTCCAAGAGACCCAGTACTTC.

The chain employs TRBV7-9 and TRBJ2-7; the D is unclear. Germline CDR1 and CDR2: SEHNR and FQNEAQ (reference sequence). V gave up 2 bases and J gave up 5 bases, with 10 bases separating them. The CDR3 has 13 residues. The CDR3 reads CASSLSQYHEQYF. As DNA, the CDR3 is TGTGCCAGCAGCTTATCCCAGTATCACGAGCAGTACTTC.

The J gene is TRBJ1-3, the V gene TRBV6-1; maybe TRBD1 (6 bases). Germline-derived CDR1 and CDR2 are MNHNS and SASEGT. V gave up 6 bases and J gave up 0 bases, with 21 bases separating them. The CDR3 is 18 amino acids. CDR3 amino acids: CASREIGQSVYSGNTIYF. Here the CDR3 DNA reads TGTGCCAGCAGAGAAATAGGACAGTCTGTCTACTCTGGAAACACCATATATTTT.

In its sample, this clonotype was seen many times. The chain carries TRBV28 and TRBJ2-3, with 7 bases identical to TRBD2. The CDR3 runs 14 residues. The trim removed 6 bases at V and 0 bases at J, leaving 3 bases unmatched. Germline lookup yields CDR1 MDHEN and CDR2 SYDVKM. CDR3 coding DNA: TGTGCCAGCAGCCGTAGCGGGAGCACAGATACGCAGTATTTT. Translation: CASSRSGSTDTQYF.

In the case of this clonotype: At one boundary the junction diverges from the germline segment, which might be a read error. CDR3 coding DNA: TGCGCCAGCAGTGGCCTATTGAACACCGGGGAGCTGTTTTTT. This codes for CASSGLLNTGELFF. The chain employs TRBV12-3 or TRBV12-4 and TRBJ2-2, with D unresolved. This CDR3 comprises 14 residues.

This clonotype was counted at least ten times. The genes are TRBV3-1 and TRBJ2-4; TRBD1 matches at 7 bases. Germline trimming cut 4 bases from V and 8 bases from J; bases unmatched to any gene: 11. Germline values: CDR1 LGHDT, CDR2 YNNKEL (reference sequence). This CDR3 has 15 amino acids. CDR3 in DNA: TGTGCCAGCAGCCCCGAAGACAGGGCGACGGACATTCAGTACTTC. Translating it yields CASSPEDRATDIQYF.

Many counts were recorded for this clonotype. CDR3 sequence (DNA): TGTGCCAGCAGTGAAGGGCAGGGGCACTACGAGCAGTACTTC. Its protein product is CASSEGQGHYEQYF. V and J are TRBV2 and TRBJ2-7; D might be TRBD1 (6 bases). Trimming took off 1 base at V and 3 bases at J, with 10 bases between the two ends. This CDR3 has 14 residues. Germline V gene data show CDR1 as SNHLY and CDR2 as FYNNEI.

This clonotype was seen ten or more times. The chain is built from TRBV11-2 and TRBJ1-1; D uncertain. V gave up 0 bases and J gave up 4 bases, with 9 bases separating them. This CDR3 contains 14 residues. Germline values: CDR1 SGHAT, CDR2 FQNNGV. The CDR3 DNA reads TGTGCCAGCAGCTTAGATGGCCTAAGCACTGAAGCTTTCTTT. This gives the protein CASSLDGLSTEAFF. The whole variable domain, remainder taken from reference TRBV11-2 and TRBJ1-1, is EAGVAQSPRYKIIEKRQSVAFWCNPISGHATLYWYQQILGQGPKLLIQFQNNGVVDDSQLPKDRFSAERLKGVDSTLKIQPAKLEDSAVYLCASSLDGLSTEAFFGQGTRLTVV.

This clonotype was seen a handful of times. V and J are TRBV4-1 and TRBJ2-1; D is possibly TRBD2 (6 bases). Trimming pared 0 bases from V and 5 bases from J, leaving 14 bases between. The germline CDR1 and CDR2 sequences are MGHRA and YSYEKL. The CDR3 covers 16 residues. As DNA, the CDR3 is TGCGCCAGCAGCCAAGATACGCCGGGAGCCCACAATGAGCAGTTCTTC. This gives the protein CASSQDTPGAHNEQFF.

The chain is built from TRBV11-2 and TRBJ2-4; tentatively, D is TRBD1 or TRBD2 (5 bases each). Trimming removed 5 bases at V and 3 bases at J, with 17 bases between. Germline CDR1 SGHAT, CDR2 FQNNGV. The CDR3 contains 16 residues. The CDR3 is CASSRGEGKSKNIQYF. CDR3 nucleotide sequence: TGTGCCAGCAGCCGGGGAGAGGGGAAGAGCAAAAACATTCAGTACTTC.

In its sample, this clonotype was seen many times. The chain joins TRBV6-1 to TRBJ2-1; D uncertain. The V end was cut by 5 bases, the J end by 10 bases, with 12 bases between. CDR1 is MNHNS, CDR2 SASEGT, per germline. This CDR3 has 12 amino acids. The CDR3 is CASSYSDTEQFF. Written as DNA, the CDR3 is TGTGCCAGCAGTTACAGCGACACAGAGCAGTTCTTC.

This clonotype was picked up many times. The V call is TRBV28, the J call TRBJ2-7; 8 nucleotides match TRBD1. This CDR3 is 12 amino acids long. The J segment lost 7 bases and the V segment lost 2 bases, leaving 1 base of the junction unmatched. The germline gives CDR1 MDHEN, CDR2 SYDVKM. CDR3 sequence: CASSLQGAEQYF. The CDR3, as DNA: TGTGCCAGCAGTTTACAGGGGGCAGAGCAGTACTTC.

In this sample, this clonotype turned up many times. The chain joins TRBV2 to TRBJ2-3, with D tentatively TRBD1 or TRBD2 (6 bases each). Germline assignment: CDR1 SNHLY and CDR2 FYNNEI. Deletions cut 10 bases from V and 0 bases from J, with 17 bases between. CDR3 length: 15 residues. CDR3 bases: TGTGCCATCCGAGGAGGGGACACAAGCACAGATACGCAGTATTTT. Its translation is CAIRGGDTSTDTQYF.

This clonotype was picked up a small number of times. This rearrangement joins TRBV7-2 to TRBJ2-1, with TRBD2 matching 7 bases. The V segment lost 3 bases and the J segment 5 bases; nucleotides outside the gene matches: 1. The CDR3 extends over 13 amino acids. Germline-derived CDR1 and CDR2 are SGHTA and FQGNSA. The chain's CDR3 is CASSFRGDNEQFF. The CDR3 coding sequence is TGTGCCAGCAGCTTCCGGGGGGACAATGAGCAGTTCTTC.

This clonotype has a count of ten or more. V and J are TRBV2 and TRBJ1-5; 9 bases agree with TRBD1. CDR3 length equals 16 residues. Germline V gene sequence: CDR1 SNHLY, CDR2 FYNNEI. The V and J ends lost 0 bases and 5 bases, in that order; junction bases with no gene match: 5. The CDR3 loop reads CASSEAGQGLYQPQHF. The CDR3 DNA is TGTGCCAGCAGTGAAGCGGGACAGGGTTTATATCAGCCCCAGCATTTT. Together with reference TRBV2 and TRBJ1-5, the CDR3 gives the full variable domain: EPEVTQTPSHQVTQMGQEVILRCVPISNHLYFYWYRQILGQKVEFLVSFYNNEISEKSEIFDDQFSVERPDGSNFTLKIRSTKLEDSAMYFCASSEAGQGLYQPQHFGDGTRLSIL.

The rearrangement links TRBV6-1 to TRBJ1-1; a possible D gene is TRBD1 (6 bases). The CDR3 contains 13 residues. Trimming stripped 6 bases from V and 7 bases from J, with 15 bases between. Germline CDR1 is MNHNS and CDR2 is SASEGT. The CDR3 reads CASSQGGGGEAFF. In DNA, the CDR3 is TGTGCCAGCAGCCAAGGGGGGGGCGGTGAAGCTTTCTTT.

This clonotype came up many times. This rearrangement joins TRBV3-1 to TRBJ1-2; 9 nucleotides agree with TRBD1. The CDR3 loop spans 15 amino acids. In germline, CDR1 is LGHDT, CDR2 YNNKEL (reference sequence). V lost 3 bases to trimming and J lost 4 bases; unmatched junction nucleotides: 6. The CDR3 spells CASSHGTGGGYGYTF. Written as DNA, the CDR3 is TGTGCCAGCAGCCACGGTACAGGGGGCGGCTATGGCTACACCTTC.

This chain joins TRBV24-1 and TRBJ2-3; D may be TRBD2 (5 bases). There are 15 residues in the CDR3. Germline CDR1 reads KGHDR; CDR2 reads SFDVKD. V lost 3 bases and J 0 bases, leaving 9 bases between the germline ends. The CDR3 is CATSDSGPSTDTQYF. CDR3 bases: TGTGCCACCAGTGATAGCGGTCCTAGCACAGATACGCAGTATTTT.

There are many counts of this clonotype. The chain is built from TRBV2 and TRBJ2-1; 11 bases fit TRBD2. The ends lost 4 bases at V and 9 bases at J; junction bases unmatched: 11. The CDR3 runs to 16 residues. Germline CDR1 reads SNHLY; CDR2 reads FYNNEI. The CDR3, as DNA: TGTGCCAGCAGTGTAGTTAGCGGGAGGGCTAGGAGTGAGCAGTTCTTC. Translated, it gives CASSVVSGRARSEQFF.

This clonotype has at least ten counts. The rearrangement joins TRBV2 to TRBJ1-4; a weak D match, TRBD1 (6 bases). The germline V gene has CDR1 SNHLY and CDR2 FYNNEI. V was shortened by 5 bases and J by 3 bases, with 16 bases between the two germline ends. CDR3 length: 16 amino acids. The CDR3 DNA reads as TGTGCCAGCAGTTGGGCAGGGGCCCGATCTAATGAAAAACTGTTTTTT. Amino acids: CASSWAGARSNEKLFF. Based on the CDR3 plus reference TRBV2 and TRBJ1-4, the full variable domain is EPEVTQTPSHQVTQMGQEVILRCVPISNHLYFYWYRQILGQKVEFLVSFYNNEISEKSEIFDDQFSVERPDGSNFTLKIRSTKLEDSAMYFCASSWAGARSNEKLFFGSGTQLSVL.

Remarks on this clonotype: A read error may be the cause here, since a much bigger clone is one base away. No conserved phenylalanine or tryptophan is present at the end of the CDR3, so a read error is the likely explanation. This CDR3 is CASSFRQGSTDTQYV. For the CDR3, the DNA is TGTGCCAGCAGCTTTCGACAGGGTAGCACAGATACGCAGTATGTT. The chain has TRBV11-1 and TRBJ2-3; TRBD1 matches 7 bases. The CDR3 loop spans 15 amino acids. Germline V CDR1 and CDR2: SGHAT, FQDESV (reference sequence). V shed 3 bases and J 0 bases; nucleotides not matched to a gene: 3.

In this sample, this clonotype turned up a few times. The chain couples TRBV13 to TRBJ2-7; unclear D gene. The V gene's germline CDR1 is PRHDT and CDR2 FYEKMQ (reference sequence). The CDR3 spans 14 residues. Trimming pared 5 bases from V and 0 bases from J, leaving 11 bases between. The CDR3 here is CASSPRISSYEQYF. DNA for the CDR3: TGTGCCAGCAGCCCACGGATAAGCTCCTACGAGCAGTACTTC.